This is a list of T cell receptor beta chains from one sample in a study of identical twins. Using its own MiXCR run on the 5' RACE reads, TCRdb lists one record per CDR3 protein. The sample lists hundreds of thousands of distinct CDR3 sequences, approximately 9% occurring once. In addition, the sample was reused for a study of yellow fever vaccine responses in identical twins.

The sample comprised PBMCs. These receptors came from a woman aged 18-29 years in good health. Each CDR3 is given with its conserved first and last residue. Each record gives: J gene, clone size, D gene, V gene, CDR3 protein, CDR3 DNA. D genes are given only for firm matches. The size of a clone is reported for some rows only, either as once, few or many, or as a class for expanded clones.

TRBJ2-3,-,TRBD1,TRBV5-6,CASSVLRGPTDTQYF,TGTGCCAGCAGCGTCCTGAGGGGGCCCACAGATACGCAGTATTTT
TRBJ2-5,many,TRBD1,TRBV28,CASGTTGGVETQYF,TGTGCCAGCGGAACGACAGGGGGCGTAGAGACCCAGTACTTC
TRBJ2-1,-,-,TRBV2,CASTATGWSNEQFF,TGTGCCAGCACCGCGACAGGATGGAGCAATGAGCAGTTCTTC
TRBJ2-1,few,-,TRBV5-1,CASSLGVTDPYNEQFF,TGCGCCAGCAGCTTGGGAGTGACGGATCCCTACAATGAGCAGTTCTTC
TRBJ2-4,few,TRBD2,TRBV12-3/TRBV12-4,CASRSWGGSSKNIQYF,TGTGCCAGCAGATCGTGGGGCGGGAGCTCCAAAAACATTCAGTACTTC
TRBJ2-2,many,-,TRBV5-5,CASSLSGDTGELFF,TGTGCCAGCAGCTTGTCTGGGGACACCGGGGAGCTGTTTTTT
TRBJ2-5,-,TRBD1,TRBV15,CATSRDRQTGGGKTQYF,TGTGCCACCAGCAGAGACCGCCAGACAGGGGGCGGGAAGACCCAGTACTTC
TRBJ2-7,few,-,TRBV7-9,CASSSLESGSYEQYF,TGTGCCAGCAGCTCCCTGGAGTCAGGGAGCTACGAGCAGTACTTC
TRBJ2-1,-,-,TRBV9,CASSVAMGGYNEQFF,TGTGCCAGCAGCGTAGCTATGGGGGGTTACAATGAGCAGTTCTTC
TRBJ2-2,-,-,TRBV5-8,CASSRLNLNTGELFF,TGTGCCAGCAGCCGCCTAAACTTGAACACCGGGGAGCTGTTTTTT
TRBJ1-1,few,-,TRBV6-4,CASRPGTGNTEAFF,TGTGCCAGCAGGCCCGGGACTGGGAACACTGAAGCTTTCTTT
TRBJ2-3,few,-,TRBV6-5,CASSYTRGDTDTQYF,TGTGCCAGCAGTTACACAAGAGGGGACACAGATACGCAGTATTTT
TRBJ1-2,few,-,TRBV7-2,CASSLNAGDYGYTF,TGTGCCAGCAGTTTAAACGCAGGGGACTATGGCTACACCTTC
TRBJ2-3,few,TRBD1,TRBV7-8,CASSLPGQGLSDTQYF,TGTGCCAGCAGCTTGCCGGGACAGGGGTTGTCAGATACGCAGTATTTT
TRBJ2-2,-,TRBD2,TRBV7-2,CASSFPGGGSRTGELFF,TGTGCCAGCAGCTTCCCTGGCGGGGGGTCACGCACCGGGGAGCTGTTTTTT
TRBJ2-4,-,-,TRBV28,CASSVTGTDLNIQYF,TGTGCCAGCAGTGTCACCGGGACCGACCTGAACATTCAGTACTTC
TRBJ2-4,few,TRBD1,TRBV27,CASSKAGTVDIQYF,TGTGCCAGCAGTAAAGCCGGGACAGTTGACATTCAGTACTTC
TRBJ2-5,-,TRBD2,TRBV2,CASSEALAGAETQYF,TGTGCCAGCAGTGAAGCCTTAGCGGGAGCAGAGACCCAGTACTTC
TRBJ2-3,-,-,TRBV29-1,CSATSSNTDTQYF,TGCAGCGCCACGTCTAGCAACACAGATACGCAGTATTTT
TRBJ2-2,few,TRBD1,TRBV7-2,CASRSGPGTGRIGELFF,TGTGCCAGCAGAAGCGGGCCCGGGACAGGGCGTATCGGGGAGCTGTTTTTT